This T cell receptor beta chain derives from a study of blood T cell repertoires in COVID-19. Study in general: The United States, Italy and Spain provided the acute and convalescent COVID-19 samples.

Methods used by the authors: Amplification of reference gene primers was used by the study to estimate nucleated cell counts. Measured with immunoSEQ multiplex PCR; TCRdb has only the in-frame clones, and not every one. V and J calls and clone size are given by that table; D and trimming were obtained from the DNA. The table includes approximately 160,000 clones, 75% to 90% detected once. Per the germline V gene, CDR1 is SQVTM and CDR2 is ANQGSEA. The CDR3 spans 11 residues. Germline trimming cut 6 bases from V and 5 bases from J; bases unmatched to any gene: 0. This chain links TRBV29-1 with TRBJ1-5, with 8 bases identical to TRBD1. The origin of this receptor is a woman aged 80 or over with active or convalescent COVID-19. Input material: peripheral blood. CDR3 amino acids: CSVGQDQPQHF. The CDR3 DNA sequence: TGCAGCGTGGGACAGGATCAGCCCCAGCATTTT.